One T cell receptor beta chain is described in this entry. Its target is not known. The ends were cut back, 11 bases at V and 6 bases at J, with 16 bases in the middle. Germline lookup yields CDR1 SGHAT and CDR2 FQNNGV. The CDR3 totals 13 residues. This specimen comes from a study of a mutant IDH1 vaccine in newly diagnosed glioma. About the research overall: Patients were given eight vaccinations, scheduled in weeks 1, 3, 5, 7, 11, 15, 19 and 23. Previous care, which was radiotherapy, temozolomide, or both, most often involved both.

Time point described: week 5, during vaccination. Vaccinated patients received 300 ug of mutant IDH1 20-mer peptide per dose, with topical imiquimod. Some clones are missing from TCRdb's copy, which holds only in-frame ones; the method was immunoSEQ multiplex PCR. This repertoire shows roughly 72,000 clones, 75% to 95% found once; its top ten account for 0.5% to 0.7%. The chain employs TRBV11-2 and TRBJ2-2, with no clear D. The TCR was taken from a woman aged 50 to 65 with glioma. Sequenced material: PBMCs, taken from a glioma patient whose treatment included an IDH1 peptide vaccine. The CDR3 region is CAAKRTNAGELFF. DNA for the CDR3: TGTGCCGCTAAGAGGACCAACGCCGGGGAGCTGTTTTTT.